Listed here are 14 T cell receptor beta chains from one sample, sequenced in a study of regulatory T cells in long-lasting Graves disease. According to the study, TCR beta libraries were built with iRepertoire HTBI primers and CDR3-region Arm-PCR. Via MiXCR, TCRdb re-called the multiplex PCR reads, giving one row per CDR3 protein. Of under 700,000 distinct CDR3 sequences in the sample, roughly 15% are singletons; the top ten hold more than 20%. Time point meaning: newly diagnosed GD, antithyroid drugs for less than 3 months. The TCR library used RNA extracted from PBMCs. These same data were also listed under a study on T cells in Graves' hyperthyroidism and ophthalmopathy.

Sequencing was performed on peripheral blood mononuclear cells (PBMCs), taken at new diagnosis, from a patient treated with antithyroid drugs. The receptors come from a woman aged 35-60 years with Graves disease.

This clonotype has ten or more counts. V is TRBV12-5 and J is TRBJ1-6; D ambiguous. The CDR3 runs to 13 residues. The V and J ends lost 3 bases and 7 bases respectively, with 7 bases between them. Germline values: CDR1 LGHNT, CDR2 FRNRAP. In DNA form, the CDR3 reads TGTGCTAGTGGTTTCGGTGTAAATTCACCCCTCCACTTT. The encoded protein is CASGFGVNSPLHF.

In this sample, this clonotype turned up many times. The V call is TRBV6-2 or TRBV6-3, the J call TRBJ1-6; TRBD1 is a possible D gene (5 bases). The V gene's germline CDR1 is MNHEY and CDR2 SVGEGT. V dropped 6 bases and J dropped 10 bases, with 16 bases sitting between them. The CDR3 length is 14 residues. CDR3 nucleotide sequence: TGTGCCAGCAGCTCGCAGGGTAATAGGTCACCCCTCCACTTT. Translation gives CASSSQGNRSPLHF.

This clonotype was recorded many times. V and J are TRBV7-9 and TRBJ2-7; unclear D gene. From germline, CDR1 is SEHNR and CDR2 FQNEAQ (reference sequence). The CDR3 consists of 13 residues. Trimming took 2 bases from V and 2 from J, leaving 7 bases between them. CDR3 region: CASSLRWTYEQYF. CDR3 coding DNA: TGTGCCAGCAGCTTAAGATGGACCTACGAGCAGTACTTC.

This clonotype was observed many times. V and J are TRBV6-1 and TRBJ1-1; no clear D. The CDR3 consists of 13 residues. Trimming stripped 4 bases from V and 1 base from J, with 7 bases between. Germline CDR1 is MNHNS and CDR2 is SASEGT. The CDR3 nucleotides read TGTGCCAGCAGTGGGTTAGAGAACACTGAAGCTTTCTTT. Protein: CASSGLENTEAFF.

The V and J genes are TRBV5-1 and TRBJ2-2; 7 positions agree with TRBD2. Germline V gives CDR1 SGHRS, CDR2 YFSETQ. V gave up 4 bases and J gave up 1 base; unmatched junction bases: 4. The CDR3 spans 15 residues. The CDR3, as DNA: TGCGCCAGCAGCCCCGGGACTAAGAACACCGGGGAGCTGTTTTTT. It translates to CASSPGTKNTGELFF.

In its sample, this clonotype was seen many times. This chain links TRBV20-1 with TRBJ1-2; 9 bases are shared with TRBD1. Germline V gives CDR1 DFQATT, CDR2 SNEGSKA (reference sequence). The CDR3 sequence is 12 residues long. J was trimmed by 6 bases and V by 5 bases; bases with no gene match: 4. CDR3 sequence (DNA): TGCAGTGCTCCTAGGACAGGGGATGGCTACACCTTC. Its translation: CSAPRTGDGYTF.

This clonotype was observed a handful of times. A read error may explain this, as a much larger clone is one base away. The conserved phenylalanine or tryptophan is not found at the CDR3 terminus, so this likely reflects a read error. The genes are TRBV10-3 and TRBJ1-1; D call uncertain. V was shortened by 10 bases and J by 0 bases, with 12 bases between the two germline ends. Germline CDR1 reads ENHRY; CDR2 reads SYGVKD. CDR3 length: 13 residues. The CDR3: CASSSDVNTEAFL. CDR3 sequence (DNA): TGTGCCAGCAGCTCAGACGTGAACACTGAAGCTTTCCTT.

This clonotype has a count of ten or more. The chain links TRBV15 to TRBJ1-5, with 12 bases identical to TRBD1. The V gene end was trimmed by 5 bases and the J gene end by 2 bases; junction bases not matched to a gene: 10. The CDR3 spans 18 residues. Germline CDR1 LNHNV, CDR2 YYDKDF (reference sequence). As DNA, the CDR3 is TGTGCCACCAGCCAAGGGACAGGGGGCATGATCGGCAATCAGCCCCAGCATTTT. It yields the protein CATSQGTGGMIGNQPQHF.

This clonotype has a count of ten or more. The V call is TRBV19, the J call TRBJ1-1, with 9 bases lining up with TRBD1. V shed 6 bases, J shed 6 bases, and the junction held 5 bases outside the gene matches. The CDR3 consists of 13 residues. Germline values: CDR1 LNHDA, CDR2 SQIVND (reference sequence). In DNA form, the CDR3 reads TGTGCCAGTAGCATGGACAGGGGCGCTGAAGCTTTCTTT. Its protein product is CASSMDRGAEAFF.

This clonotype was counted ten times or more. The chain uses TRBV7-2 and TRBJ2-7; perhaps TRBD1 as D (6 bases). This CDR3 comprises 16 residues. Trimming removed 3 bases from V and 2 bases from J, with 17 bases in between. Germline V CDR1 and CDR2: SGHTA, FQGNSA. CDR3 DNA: TGTGCCAGCAGCTTTGCCGGGACACTGACTACCTACGAGCAGTACTTC. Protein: CASSFAGTLTTYEQYF. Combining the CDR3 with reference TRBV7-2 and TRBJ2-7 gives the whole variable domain GAGVSQSPSNKVTEKGKDVELRCDPISGHTALYWYRQSLGQGLEFLIYFQGNSAPDKSGLPSDRFSAERTGGSVSTLTIQRTQQEDSAVYLCASSFAGTLTTYEQYFGPGTRLTVT.

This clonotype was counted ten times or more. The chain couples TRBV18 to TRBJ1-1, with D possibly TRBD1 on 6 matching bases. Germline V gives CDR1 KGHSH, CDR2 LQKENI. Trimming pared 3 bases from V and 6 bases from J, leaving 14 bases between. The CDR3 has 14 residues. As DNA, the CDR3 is TGTGCCAGCTCACCCCAGGGGTCTTCGTCTGAAGCTTTCTTT. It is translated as CASSPQGSSSEAFF.

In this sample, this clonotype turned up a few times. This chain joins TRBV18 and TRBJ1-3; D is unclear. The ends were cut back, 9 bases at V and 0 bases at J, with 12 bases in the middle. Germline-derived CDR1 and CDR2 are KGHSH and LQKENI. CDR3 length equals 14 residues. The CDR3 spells CARKDRDSGNTIYF. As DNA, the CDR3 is TGTGCCAGAAAGGACCGGGACTCTGGAAACACCATATATTTT.

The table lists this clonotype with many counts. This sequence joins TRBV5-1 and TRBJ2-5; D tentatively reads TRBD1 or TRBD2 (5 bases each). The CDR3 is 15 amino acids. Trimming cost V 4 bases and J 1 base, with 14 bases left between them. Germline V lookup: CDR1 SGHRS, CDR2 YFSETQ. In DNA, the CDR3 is TGCGCCAGCAGCCGGGACCCGGCGAGCCAAGAGACCCAGTACTTC. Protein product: CASSRDPASQETQYF.

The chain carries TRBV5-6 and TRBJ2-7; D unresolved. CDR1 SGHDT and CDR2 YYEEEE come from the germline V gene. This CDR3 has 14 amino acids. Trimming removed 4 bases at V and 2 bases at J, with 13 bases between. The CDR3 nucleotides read TGTGCCAGCAGCAAGGACGGAACCACCTACGAGCAGTACTTC. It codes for CASSKDGTTYEQYF. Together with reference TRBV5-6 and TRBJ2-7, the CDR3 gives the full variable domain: DAGVTQSPTHLIKTRGQQVTLRCSPKSGHDTVSWYQQALGQGPQFIFQYYEEEERQRGNFPDRFSGHQFPNYSSELNVNALLLGDSALYLCASSKDGTTYEQYFGPGTRLTVT.